These T cell receptor beta chains were read from a single sample in a study of brain metastases from non-small cell lung cancer. Profiling relied on immunoSEQ multiplex PCR, and the TCRdb table lists in-frame clones only, not all of them. The data contain 4,700 or so clones, around 84% of them singletons. Sequences were obtained from tumor-adjacent normal tissue. The receptor source for this set is a donor at least 40 years old with non-small cell lung cancer. The CDR3 runs from the conserved cysteine through the conserved F or W. The order of the fields is D gene, clone size, V gene, J gene, CDR3 DNA, CDR3 protein. D genes are given only for firm matches. A row's size may be missing; if present it is once, few, many or a size class.

>TRBD1|-|TRBV18|TRBJ2-7
TGTGCCAGCTCAGCCGGGACAGCCGCCTACGAGCAGTACTTC
CASSAGTAAYEQYF
>-|-|TRBV6-1|TRBJ1-5
TGTGCCAGCAGTGAAGAAGCGTTATCCAATCAGCCCCAGCATTTT
CASSEEALSNQPQHF
>-|-|TRBV30|TRBJ2-2
TGTGCGCATGGAGGGGGAGGAGACACCGGGGAGCTGTTTTTT
CAHGGGGDTGELFF
>TRBD1|-|TRBV6-1|TRBJ1-2
TGTGCCAGCAGTGTTCCGCGGGGACAGGGTATAGGTAACTATGGCTACACCTTC
CASSVPRGQGIGNYGYTF
>TRBD2|-|TRBV5-1|TRBJ2-5
TGCGCCAGCAGCTTGGCCGGGGGGGCGATGGAGACCCAGTACTTC
CASSLAGGAMETQYF
>-|-|TRBV19|TRBJ2-1
TGTGCCAGTAGTGTAAAGATAGGGGCCCACAATGAGCAGTTCTTC
CASSVKIGAHNEQFF
>-|-|TRBV7-6|TRBJ2-2
TGTGCCAGCAGTTTCCTTGCAACGAACACCGGGGAGCTGTTTTTT
CASSFLATNTGELFF
>TRBD2|-|TRBV27|TRBJ2-1
TGTGCCAGCAGTTTGGTGAGCGGGAGGAGCGATGAGCAGTTCTTC
CASSLVSGRSDEQFF
>-|-|TRBV14|TRBJ1-2
TGTGCCAGCAGCCAAGCCGGGCAATACTATGGCTACACCTTC
CASSQAGQYYGYTF
>-|-|TRBV14|TRBJ2-2
TGTGCCAGCAGCCAGGCCCGGTGGAGCACCGGGGAGCTGTTTTTT
CASSQARWSTGELFF
>-|-|TRBV7-9|TRBJ2-7
TGTGCCAGCAGCTCCCTAGCAGGGGACTACGAGCAGTACTTC
CASSSLAGDYEQYF
>-|-|TRBV5-1|TRBJ1-4
TGCGCCAGCAGTTCGATTGGTGAAAAACTGTTTTTT
CASSSIGEKLFF
>-|-|TRBV28|TRBJ1-2
TGTGCCAGCAGCCGGAACAGGACGGATGGCTACACCTTC
CASSRNRTDGYTF
>TRBD1|few|TRBV5-1|TRBJ1-1
TGCGCCAGCAGCCCGCAGGGACAGTTGAACACTGAAGCTTTCTTT
CASSPQGQLNTEAFF
>-|few|TRBV7-6|TRBJ2-1
TGTGCCAGCTCCGCCGGGGCCTACAATGAGCAGTTCTTC
CASSAGAYNEQFF